This T cell receptor (beta chain) was sequenced for a study of blood T cell repertoires in COVID-19. Turning to the study itself: From T cells, B-cell-depleted T cells, or PBMCs came the material, which was cDNA or gDNA.

The CDR3 runs to 16 residues. Germline CDR1 is SGHDN and CDR2 is FVKESK. V lost 3 bases to trimming and J lost 0 bases; unmatched junction nucleotides: 6. Assay used: immunoSEQ multiplex PCR; TCRdb lists only in-frame clones, some missing. This table has 250,000 to 300,000 clones, about nine tenths appearing once. Sequences were obtained from peripheral blood. The receptor comes from a woman between 45 and 60 years old who had recovered from COVID-19. This rearrangement joins TRBV14 to TRBJ1-1, with 8 positions matching TRBD1. The DNA of the CDR3 is TGTGCCAGCAGCCATAGGACAGGGACCTTGAACACTGAAGCTTTCTTT. Residues: CASSHRTGTLNTEAFF.